These 17 T cell receptor beta chains were sequenced from one sample in a study of cytomegalovirus exposure and HLA in healthy donors. The PCR ran on 60 Vbeta and 13 Jbeta primers. Assay used: immunoSEQ multiplex PCR; TCRdb lists only in-frame clones, some missing. The sample shows some 130,000 clones, 55% to 75% of them seen only once. The sequencing input was PBMCs. These receptors originate from a man aged 25 to 40 in good health and CMV-seropositive.

The J gene is TRBJ2-2, the V gene TRBV5-4, with 7 bases matching TRBD2. The CDR3 consists of 16 residues. CDR1 is SGHNT and CDR2 is YYREEE in the germline V gene (reference sequence). The junction had 7 bases not matched to a gene; V was cut back by 4 bases and J by 1 base. This chain's CDR3 is CASSPPSSGNTGELFF. The CDR3 DNA follows: TGTGCCAGCAGCCCACCCTCTAGCGGGAACACCGGGGAGCTGTTTTTT.

This clone was detected a few times. This chain uses TRBV30 with TRBJ2-1; possible D gene TRBD1, 6 bases. V gave up 4 bases and J gave up 4 bases, with 11 bases separating them. This CDR3 comprises 13 residues. Germline CDR1 and CDR2: GTSNPN and SVGIG (reference sequence). This chain's CDR3 is CAWNRDTYNEQFF. CDR3 DNA sequence: TGTGCCTGGAATCGGGACACATACAATGAGCAGTTCTTC.

The rearrangement uses TRBV5-1 and TRBJ2-7; 8 bases match TRBD1. The V and J ends lost 4 bases and 2 bases, in that order; junction bases with no gene match: 8. CDR1 and CDR2 from the germline V gene are SGHRS and YFSETQ. There are 15 residues in the CDR3. The CDR3 DNA is TGCGCCAGCAGCCCCGGGACAGGAGGACCCTACGAGCAGTACTTC. Its translation is CASSPGTGGPYEQYF.

The chain carries TRBV5-8 and TRBJ2-7; 7 positions agree with TRBD2. This CDR3 has 14 amino acids. With V trimmed by 2 bases and J by 0 bases, 2 bases remained unmatched. Germline CDR1 and CDR2: SGHTS and YDEGEE. The CDR3 protein is CASSFRGDSYEQYF. The CDR3 DNA follows: TGTGCCAGCAGCTTCCGGGGGGACTCCTACGAGCAGTACTTC.

The J gene is TRBJ2-1, the V gene TRBV5-1; 10 bases map to TRBD2. Trimming took 4 bases from V and 7 from J; bases not matched to a gene: 8. Germline CDR1 is SGHRS and CDR2 is YFSETQ. The CDR3 sequence is 15 residues long. Written as DNA, the CDR3 is TGCGCCAGCAGCACCCTAGCGGGAGCAGGGAATGAGCAGTTCTTC. Translated, it gives CASSTLAGAGNEQFF.

The genes are TRBV7-2 and TRBJ1-5, with D possibly TRBD1 on 5 matching bases. Trimming took off 4 bases at V and 3 bases at J, with 13 bases between the two ends. The CDR3 runs 15 residues. From germline, CDR1 is SGHTA and CDR2 FQGNSA. The DNA of the CDR3 is TGTGCCAGCAGCTCCCAAGGGGTGAACAATCAGCCCCAGCATTTT. Translating gives CASSSQGVNNQPQHF.

The gene calls are TRBV5-4 and TRBJ2-7; D uncertain. This CDR3 has 13 amino acids. Trimming left V 1 base short and J 7 bases short, with 12 bases between. Germline CDR1 SGHNT, CDR2 YYREEE (reference sequence). CDR3 in amino acids: CASSLIVSGEQYF. CDR3 nucleotides: TGTGCCAGCAGCTTGATTGTTTCCGGGGAGCAGTACTTC.

This clone was counted only a few times. The chain recombines TRBV2 with TRBJ2-2, with D perhaps matching TRBD2 (6 bases). The germline V and J ends were trimmed by 4 bases and 1 base, with 10 bases remaining between them. Germline V lookup: CDR1 SNHLY, CDR2 FYNNEI. The CDR3 length is 15 residues. CDR3 loop: CASSGLELNTGELFF. CDR3 nucleotide sequence: TGTGCCAGCAGTGGACTAGAGCTGAACACCGGGGAGCTGTTTTTT. Combining the CDR3 with reference TRBV2 and TRBJ2-2 gives the whole variable domain EPEVTQTPSHQVTQMGQEVILRCVPISNHLYFYWYRQILGQKVEFLVSFYNNEISEKSEIFDDQFSVERPDGSNFTLKIRSTKLEDSAMYFCASSGLELNTGELFFGEGSRLTVL.

The V gene is TRBV27, the J gene TRBJ2-7, with TRBD2 matching 10 bases. The germline CDR1 and CDR2 sequences are MNHEY and SMNVEV (reference sequence). The CDR3 is made up of 17 amino acids. With 2 bases clipped from V and 5 bases from J, the junction kept 12 bases outside the gene matches. The CDR3 is CASSLILAGAPIHEQYF. The CDR3 DNA is TGTGCCAGCAGTTTAATTCTAGCGGGAGCTCCCATCCACGAGCAGTACTTC.

The chain uses TRBV18 and TRBJ1-1; no firm D call. Trimming shortened V by 3 bases and J by 6 bases, and 11 bases separated the two germline ends. Germline V gene lookup returns CDR1 KGHSH and CDR2 LQKENI. This CDR3 has 13 amino acids. This CDR3 reads CASSPSQVAEAFF. The DNA of the CDR3 is TGTGCCAGCTCACCCTCCCAGGTGGCTGAAGCTTTCTTT. Filled out from reference TRBV18 and TRBJ1-1, the complete variable domain reads NAGVMQNPRHLVRRRGQEARLRCSPMKGHSHVYWYRQLPEEGLKFMVYLQKENIIDESGMPKERFSAEFPKEGPSILRIQQVVRGDSAAYFCASSPSQVAEAFFGQGTRLTVV.

The CDR3 is CASSPTVYEQYF. The CDR3 DNA is TGTGCCAGCAGTCCGACAGTCTACGAGCAGTACTTC. The chain is built from TRBV28 and TRBJ2-7; possibly TRBD1 for D (5 bases). CDR1 is MDHEN and CDR2 is SYDVKM in the germline V gene. The ends were cut back, 5 bases at V and 3 bases at J, with 8 bases in the middle. The CDR3 has 12 amino acids.

This chain uses TRBV4-2 with TRBJ2-3, with 8 nucleotides matching TRBD1. The V and J ends lost 4 bases and 1 base, in that order; junction bases with no gene match: 16. Germline values: CDR1 LGHNA, CDR2 YNFKEQ. The length of the CDR3 is 19 residues. CDR3 loop: CASSPIKFIPGQGTDTQYF. CDR3 bases: TGTGCCAGCAGCCCAATAAAGTTCATACCGGGACAGGGCACAGATACGCAGTATTTT.

This chain joins TRBV11-2 and TRBJ1-1; the D is unclear. The CDR3 consists of 15 residues. The V end lost 0 bases, the J end lost 8 bases, and 16 bases lay between the germline ends. Germline CDR1 SGHAT, CDR2 FQNNGV. Here the CDR3 reads CASSLDGHGGPEAFF. In DNA form, the CDR3 reads TGTGCCAGCAGCTTAGACGGTCACGGAGGGCCCGAAGCTTTCTTT.

The rearrangement joins TRBV27 to TRBJ1-2; weak D call: TRBD1 (5 bases). Trimming cost V 2 bases and J 4 bases, with 8 bases left between them. This CDR3 contains 13 residues. Germline-derived CDR1 and CDR2 are MNHEY and SMNVEV (reference sequence). The CDR3 nucleotides are TGTGCCAGCAGTTTAAGGGGCATCTATGGCTACACCTTC. Protein: CASSLRGIYGYTF.

The chain has TRBV6-5 and TRBJ2-7; a weak D match, TRBD1 (5 bases). V shed 5 bases and J shed 1 base, with 9 bases lying between them. Germline CDR1 is MNHEY and CDR2 is SVGAGI. The CDR3 has 13 residues. The CDR3: CASSRTNSYEQYF. CDR3 in DNA: TGTGCCAGCAGTCGGACAAATTCCTACGAGCAGTACTTC.

The CDR3 bases are TGCAGCGTTGAAGTCCAGCGGGGAAACAATGAGCAGTTCTTC. Its translation: CSVEVQRGNNEQFF. The genes are TRBV29-1 and TRBJ2-1; 7 bases align to TRBD2. The CDR3 loop spans 14 amino acids. With V trimmed by 1 base and J by 5 bases, 5 bases remained unmatched. Germline CDR1 and CDR2: SQVTM and ANQGSEA.

V usage is TRBV6-5 and J usage is TRBJ2-5, with unresolved D. The germline V gene encodes CDR1 MNHEY and CDR2 SVGAGI. V was cut by 9 bases and J by 1 base, with 15 bases left in between. The CDR3 totals 14 residues. The CDR3 DNA sequence: TGTGCCAGTATGGAGTCGGCTAGCCAAGAGACCCAGTACTTC. Its protein is CASMESASQETQYF.